This entry concerns a single TCR beta chain. This specimen belongs to a study of blood T cell repertoires in COVID-19. Repertoires were generated with immunoSEQ multiplex PCR, while TCRdb's copy carries only in-frame clones and drops some. The sample lists about 400,000 clones, around 86% seen once, with roughly 3.1% in the top ten. The V gene lost 4 bases and the J gene lost 15 bases, with 19 bases spanning the gap. CDR1 is SGHAT, CDR2 FQDESV, per germline (reference sequence). CDR3 size: 13 residues. The chain recombines TRBV11-1 with TRBJ2-1; D uncertain. The sequence derives from a human donor in a cohort sampled during active COVID-19. Sequenced material: peripheral blood. Here the CDR3 reads CASSYPVSEAPFF. The CDR3 DNA reads TGTGCCAGCAGCTACCCCGTTTCCGAAGCTCCGTTCTTC.